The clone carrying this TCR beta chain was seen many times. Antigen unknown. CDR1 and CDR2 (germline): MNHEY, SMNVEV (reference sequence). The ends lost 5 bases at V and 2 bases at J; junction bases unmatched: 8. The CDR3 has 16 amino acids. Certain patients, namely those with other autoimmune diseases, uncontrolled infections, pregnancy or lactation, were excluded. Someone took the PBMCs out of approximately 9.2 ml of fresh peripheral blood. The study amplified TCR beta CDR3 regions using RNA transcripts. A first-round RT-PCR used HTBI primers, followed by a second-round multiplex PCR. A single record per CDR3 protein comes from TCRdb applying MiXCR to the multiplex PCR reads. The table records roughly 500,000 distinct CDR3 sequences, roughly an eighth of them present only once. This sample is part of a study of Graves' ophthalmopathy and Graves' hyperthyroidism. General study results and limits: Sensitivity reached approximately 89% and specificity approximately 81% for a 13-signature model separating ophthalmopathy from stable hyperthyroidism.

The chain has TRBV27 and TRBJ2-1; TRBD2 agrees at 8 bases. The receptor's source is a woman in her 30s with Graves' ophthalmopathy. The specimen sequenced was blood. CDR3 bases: TGTGCCAGCAGTCCCTTCGCGGGAGGCCCCTACAATGAGCAGTTCTTC. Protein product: CASSPFAGGPYNEQFF.